This TCR beta chain was identified during a study of T cell repertoires in cytomegalovirus infection. Whole-study results and caveats: The cumulative frequency of public TCR beta families identified carriers of CMV plus the relevant HLA. Clonotypes of TCR beta that were HLA-C-restricted and CMV-specific dominated the ex vivo response.

TCRdb re-derived calls from the reads in MiXCR, one entry per CDR3 protein. The profile shows roughly 600,000 distinct CDR3 sequences, less than 25% of them singletons. In the case of this clonotype: Its antigen is undetermined.

CDR3 length equals 15 residues. Trimming took off 1 base at V and 1 base at J, with 10 bases between the two ends. Germline assignment: CDR1 SGHDN and CDR2 FVKESK. Sequenced sample: CD8+ T cells from PBMCs. This receptor was taken from a human donor in good health (CMV status not recorded). Some clones in this sample may be carry-over from other donors' samples. This rearrangement joins TRBV14 to TRBJ2-5; D gene uncertain. The CDR3 spells CASSQVPGTQETQYF. The CDR3 nucleotides read TGTGCCAGCAGCCAAGTCCCAGGTACCCAAGAGACCCAGTACTTC.